Listed here are 5 T cell receptor beta chains from one sample, sequenced in a study of T cell responses to AZD1222 COVID-19 vaccine. Profiling relied on immunoSEQ multiplex PCR, and the TCRdb table lists in-frame clones only, not all of them. Of 150,000 or so clones listed, about 89% are singletons. The starting material was peripheral blood, obtained 28 days after the second AZD1222 dose. The receptors here all came from an adult who received the AZD1222 COVID-19 vaccine.

CDR3 residues: CASKRTGNQPQHF. The CDR3 DNA reads TGTGCCAGTAAGAGGACAGGCAATCAGCCCCAGCATTTT. The J gene is TRBJ1-5, the V gene TRBV19; D is perhaps TRBD1 (6 bases). CDR3 size: 13 residues. The germline V and J ends were trimmed by 7 bases and 2 bases, with 9 bases remaining between them. Per germline, CDR1 LNHDA and CDR2 SQIVND (reference sequence). Full variable domain (missing parts from reference TRBV19 and TRBJ1-5): DGGITQSPKYLFRKEGQNVTLSCEQNLNHDAMYWYRQDPGQGLRLIYYSQIVNDFQKGDIAEGYSVSREKKESFPLTVTSAQKNPTAFYLCASKRTGNQPQHFGDGTRLSIL.

This chain connects TRBV30 to TRBJ1-1; maybe TRBD1 (6 bases). The CDR3 consists of 14 residues. Germline assignment: CDR1 GTSNPN and CDR2 SVGIG (reference sequence). V was trimmed by 3 bases and J by 7 bases, leaving 18 bases between them. The CDR3 here is CAWRKGGGRLEAFF. The CDR3 DNA follows: TGTGCCTGGAGAAAAGGAGGGGGGCGGCTTGAAGCTTTCTTT.

The chain recombines TRBV20-1 with TRBJ2-1; D possibly uses TRBD1 or TRBD2 (5 bases each). The CDR3 is 11 amino acids. Germline CDR1 is DFQATT and CDR2 is SNEGSKA (reference sequence). V gave up 6 bases and J gave up 12 bases, with 15 bases separating them. The CDR3 sequence is CSAVGPEGQFF. The CDR3 DNA reads as TGCAGTGCCGTGGGACCCGAAGGGCAGTTCTTC.

This rearrangement joins TRBV19 to TRBJ1-2, with D uncertain. Trimming took 0 bases from V and 4 from J, leaving 6 bases between them. CDR3 length equals 13 residues. Per the germline V gene, CDR1 is LNHDA and CDR2 is SQIVND (reference sequence). The CDR3 sequence is CASSIDSTYGYTF. CDR3 sequence (DNA): TGTGCCAGTAGTATAGATTCAACCTATGGCTACACCTTC. Full variable domain (missing parts from reference TRBV19 and TRBJ1-2): DGGITQSPKYLFRKEGQNVTLSCEQNLNHDAMYWYRQDPGQGLRLIYYSQIVNDFQKGDIAEGYSVSREKKESFPLTVTSAQKNPTAFYLCASSIDSTYGYTFGSGTRLTVV.

This rearrangement joins TRBV29-1 to TRBJ2-3; no clear D. The CDR3 extends over 13 amino acids. Trimming pared 5 bases from V and 4 bases from J, leaving 13 bases between. Germline loops: CDR1 SQVTM, CDR2 ANQGSEA. The CDR3 DNA is TGCAGCGTTTTAATCAATCAGGCAGATACGCAGTATTTT. Translated, it gives CSVLINQADTQYF.